The 32 T cell receptor beta chains below all came from one sample that was sequenced in a study of shared clonotypes between healthy human individuals (dated by TCRdb to the early 2020s). The library was prepared using the immunoSEQ multiplex PCR assay. Entries here come from immuneACCESS through TCRdb and include only in-frame sequences with V and J called. Some clones fail to appear in such tables; in the studies checked, an unresolved V gene covers under half of the shortfall, and the cause of the remainder is unknown. This sample holds roughly 1 million clones; roughly 74% were observed only once. The ten largest clones represent 0.52% of the sample. The sample was memory CD4+ T cells from PBMCs. Explained via the paper, the cell subset or site label denotes: CD45RA-negative fraction. These receptors were collected from a young man in good health. Some clones in this sample may be carry-over from other donors' samples.

This clone showed up just once. This rearrangement joins TRBV2 to TRBJ1-5; D uncertain. Per the germline V gene, CDR1 is SNHLY and CDR2 is FYNNEI. This CDR3 contains 15 residues. Trimming took off 6 bases at V and 0 bases at J, with 12 bases between the two ends. CDR3 in amino acids: CASRTGVNSNQPQHF. The DNA of the CDR3 is TGTGCCAGCAGAACGGGTGTGAATAGCAATCAGCCCCAGCATTTT. The complete variable domain, with remaining parts taken from reference TRBV2 and TRBJ1-5, reads EPEVTQTPSHQVTQMGQEVILRCVPISNHLYFYWYRQILGQKVEFLVSFYNNEISEKSEIFDDQFSVERPDGSNFTLKIRSTKLEDSAMYFCASRTGVNSNQPQHFGDGTRLSIL.

The chain recombines TRBV5-5 with TRBJ2-7; no clear D gene. Trimming stripped 7 bases from V and 3 bases from J, with 17 bases between. The CDR3 sequence is 14 residues long. Looked up from germline, CDR1 is SGHKS and CDR2 is YYEKEE (reference sequence). This CDR3 is CASSQGPLNYEQYF. The CDR3 DNA follows: TGTGCCAGCTCCCAAGGCCCCCTTAACTACGAGCAGTACTTC.

The chain joins TRBV5-1 to TRBJ1-1; a weak D match, TRBD1 (6 bases). V lost 3 bases and J lost 5, with 11 bases in between. The germline V gene encodes CDR1 SGHRS and CDR2 YFSETQ. The CDR3 loop spans 13 amino acids. In nucleotides, the CDR3 is TGCGCCAGCAGCTCGAGGGGGAGTACTGAAGCTTTCTTT. Protein: CASSSRGSTEAFF.

The chain links TRBV6-5 to TRBJ2-1; 12 nucleotides match TRBD2. Germline V CDR1 and CDR2: MNHEY, SVGAGI. The CDR3 runs 13 residues. V dropped 6 bases and J dropped 8; count of bases not matched to a gene: 2. CDR3 sequence reads: CASRTSGRDEQFF. Here the CDR3 DNA reads TGTGCCAGCAGGACTAGCGGGAGAGATGAGCAGTTCTTC.

This clone has just one count. The V call is TRBV7-3, the J call TRBJ1-2; D uncertain. V was pared by 5 bases and J by 0 bases, with 10 bases between. Per the germline V gene, CDR1 is SGHTA and CDR2 is FQGTGA. CDR3 length equals 14 residues. As DNA, the CDR3 is TGTGCCAGCAGCCCCATGGCCACTAACTATGGCTACACCTTC. Residues: CASSPMATNYGYTF.

The chain is built from TRBV29-1 and TRBJ2-3; the match to TRBD1 covers 8 bases. Germline CDR1 is SQVTM and CDR2 is ANQGSEA. V was clipped by 4 bases and J by 6 bases; unmatched bases: 9. The CDR3 has 14 residues. CDR3 DNA: TGCAGCGTTGCCCCGGGACAGGTGGCGGATACGCAGTATTTT. Translated: CSVAPGQVADTQYF.

The chain couples TRBV28 to TRBJ1-4; D unclear. This CDR3 comprises 14 residues. V lost 6 bases and J 11 bases, leaving 19 bases between the germline ends. Per germline, CDR1 MDHEN and CDR2 SYDVKM. The CDR3 DNA is TGTGCCAGCAGGCTGGCTGGGGTAAGAGAGAAACTGTTTTTT. This translates into CASRLAGVREKLFF.

The gene calls are TRBV10-1 and TRBJ2-1; 8 bases are shared with TRBD2. The J segment lost 7 bases and the V segment lost 0 bases, leaving 8 bases of the junction unmatched. Germline V gene data show CDR1 as WNHNN and CDR2 as SYGVQD (reference sequence). This CDR3 comprises 16 residues. CDR3 region: CASSESPGGPGNEQFF. For the CDR3, the DNA is TGCGCCAGCAGTGAGTCGCCGGGAGGGCCTGGGAATGAGCAGTTCTTC.

The chain uses TRBV10-3 and TRBJ2-1, with 7 bases fitting TRBD2. The CDR3 is 14 residues long. CDR1 is ENHRY, CDR2 SYGVKD, per germline. V was pared by 1 base and J by 7 bases, with 4 bases of the junction left unmatched. The CDR3 is CAISELSSGNEQFF. Here the CDR3 DNA reads TGTGCCATCAGTGAGTTGTCTAGCGGTAATGAGCAGTTCTTC.

This clone was found once. The chain uses TRBV7-2 and TRBJ1-3; D is possibly TRBD1 (6 bases). CDR3 length equals 16 residues. Trimming took 5 bases from V and 6 from J, leaving 20 bases between them. Per the germline V gene, CDR1 is SGHTA and CDR2 is FQGNSA. The CDR3, as DNA: TGTGCCAGCAGCGACTTAGCGACAGGTAGTCCAAACACCATATATTTT. It codes for CASSDLATGSPNTIYF.

The chain uses TRBV9 and TRBJ2-7, with TRBD2 matching 13 bases. V lost 3 bases to trimming and J lost 4 bases; unmatched junction nucleotides: 7. Germline V CDR1 and CDR2: SGDLS, YYNGEE. The length of the CDR3 is 16 residues. Here the CDR3 reads CASSAGLAGVGYEQYF. The CDR3, as DNA: TGTGCCAGCAGCGCCGGACTAGCGGGAGTTGGGTACGAGCAGTACTTC.

This chain links TRBV5-1 with TRBJ1-6, with TRBD1 matching 7 bases. The CDR3 loop spans 16 amino acids. V shed 0 bases, J shed 9 bases, and the junction held 9 bases outside the gene matches. Germline V gives CDR1 SGHRS, CDR2 YFSETQ. The CDR3 region is CASSLASTGRISPLHF. The CDR3 bases are TGCGCCAGCAGCTTGGCCTCGACAGGGAGGATTTCACCCCTCCACTTT.

The rearrangement joins TRBV5-8 to TRBJ1-3, with unresolved D. Germline V gene sequence: CDR1 SGHTS, CDR2 YDEGEE. With 7 bases removed from V and 3 bases from J, the gap between germline ends came to 11 bases. CDR3 length equals 13 residues. CDR3 sequence (DNA): TGTGCCAGCCTAAACTCATTTGGAAACACCATATATTTT. Protein product: CASLNSFGNTIYF.

The rearrangement joins TRBV7-8 to TRBJ2-5; 8 bases map to TRBD2. CDR1 and CDR2 from the germline V gene are SGHVS and FQNEAQ. Germline trimming cut 5 bases from V and 1 base from J; bases unmatched to any gene: 6. The CDR3 length is 15 residues. The CDR3 coding sequence is TGTGCCAGCAGCACGCGACTAGCGCTCCAAGAGACCCAGTACTTC. Translating it yields CASSTRLALQETQYF.

This chain joins TRBV9 and TRBJ2-5, with 7 bases matching TRBD2. The J segment lost 6 bases and the V segment lost 3 bases, leaving 5 bases of the junction unmatched. Germline V gene lookup returns CDR1 SGDLS and CDR2 YYNGEE. This CDR3 is built from 13 residues. The chain's CDR3 is CASSATSEQTQYF. CDR3 nucleotide sequence: TGTGCCAGCAGCGCTACTAGCGAGCAGACCCAGTACTTC. Full variable domain (remainder filled in from reference TRBV9 and TRBJ2-5): DSGVTQTPKHLITATGQRVTLRCSPRSGDLSVYWYQQSLDQGLQFLIQYYNGEERAKGNILERFSAQQFPDLHSELNLSSLELGDSALYFCASSATSEQTQYFGPGTRLLVL.

V gene TRBV28 combines with J gene TRBJ2-7, with D possibly being TRBD1 or TRBD2 (5 bases each). Per germline, CDR1 MDHEN and CDR2 SYDVKM. V was cut by 4 bases and J by 3 bases, with 16 bases left in between. The CDR3 is 15 amino acids. The CDR3 spells CASSSRGARVYEQYF. CDR3 sequence (DNA): TGTGCCAGCAGTTCCCGGGGCGCCCGTGTCTACGAGCAGTACTTC.

This clone was observed a handful of times. The chain couples TRBV27 to TRBJ2-2, with D possibly being TRBD2 (6 bases). Germline V gene lookup returns CDR1 MNHEY and CDR2 SMNVEV (reference sequence). V lost 10 bases, J lost 2 bases, and 11 bases lay in between. The CDR3 contains 13 residues. CDR3 in amino acids: CATRDFNTGELFF. CDR3 in DNA: TGTGCCACCCGGGACTTTAACACCGGGGAGCTGTTTTTT.

This chain uses TRBV29-1 with TRBJ2-5; tentatively, D is TRBD2 (5 bases). The ends were cut back, 6 bases at V and 5 bases at J, with 16 bases in the middle. The CDR3 covers 13 residues. Germline CDR1 reads SQVTM; CDR2 reads ANQGSEA. The CDR3 region is CSVEGRLRETQYF. The CDR3 DNA is TGCAGCGTAGAGGGAAGGTTGAGGGAGACCCAGTACTTC.

This rearrangement joins TRBV5-1 to TRBJ1-2; D is undetermined. V lost 1 base, J lost 3 bases, and 10 bases lay in between. CDR1 is SGHRS and CDR2 is YFSETQ in the germline V gene. This CDR3 is built from 14 residues. The CDR3 loop is CASSLRPRDYGYTF. CDR3 in DNA: TGCGCCAGCAGCTTGCGGCCACGGGACTATGGCTACACCTTC.

The CDR3 spells CASSQIGQGGNEKLFF. DNA for the CDR3: TGTGCCAGCAGCCAGATCGGACAGGGTGGGAATGAAAAACTGTTTTTT. This rearrangement joins TRBV5-4 to TRBJ1-4; 8 nucleotides align to TRBD1. CDR1 is SGHNT, CDR2 YYREEE, per germline (reference sequence). V shed 4 bases, J shed 5 bases, and the junction held 10 bases outside the gene matches. The length of the CDR3 is 16 residues.

The table lists this clone with a count of one. The V gene is TRBV7-9, the J gene TRBJ2-7, with 11 bases identical to TRBD1. V dropped 2 bases and J dropped 1; count of bases not matched to a gene: 13. CDR1 and CDR2 (germline): SEHNR, FQNEAQ (reference sequence). This CDR3 region has 19 residues. CDR3 residues: CASSLRVFVGTGGSYEQYF. The CDR3 DNA follows: TGTGCCAGCAGCTTAAGGGTTTTCGTTGGGACAGGGGGTTCCTACGAGCAGTACTTC.

The V gene is TRBV28, the J gene TRBJ1-4, with 10 bases matching TRBD1. The CDR3 runs 13 residues. The ends lost 11 bases at V and 6 bases at J; junction bases unmatched: 6. Looked up from germline, CDR1 is MDHEN and CDR2 is SYDVKM. CDR3 DNA sequence: TGTGCCGGAGGGGACAGGGGTGATGAAAAACTGTTTTTT. It specifies CAGGDRGDEKLFF.

This chain connects TRBV28 to TRBJ2-1, with D perhaps TRBD2 (5 bases). Trimming left V 8 bases short and J 8 bases short, with 16 bases between. Germline loops: CDR1 MDHEN, CDR2 SYDVKM. This CDR3 has 13 residues. CDR3: CASRGSADHEQFF. The CDR3 bases are TGTGCCAGCCGGGGTAGCGCGGATCATGAGCAGTTCTTC.

Worth noting for this clone: The sample contains more than one DNA sequence encoding this CDR3. The chain joins TRBV5-1 to TRBJ2-2, with 13 bases lining up with TRBD2. This CDR3 comprises 17 residues. V shed 0 bases and J 2 bases; nucleotides not matched to a gene: 1. Looked up from germline, CDR1 is SGHRS and CDR2 is YFSETQ. The CDR3 bases are TGCGCCAGCAGCTTGGGGGGACTAGCGGGAAACACCGGGGAGCTGTTTTTT. It encodes CASSLGGLAGNTGELFF.

J is TRBJ2-7 and V is TRBV6-6; D assignment may be TRBD1 or TRBD2 (5 bases each). CDR3 size: 15 residues. The germline CDR1 and CDR2 sequences are MNHNY and SVGAGI (reference sequence). V was pared by 7 bases and J by 7 bases, with 23 bases between. The CDR3 is CASIDRDPPTGEQYF. CDR3 DNA: TGTGCCAGCATTGACAGAGATCCACCTACGGGGGAGCAGTACTTC.

V usage is TRBV5-1 and J usage is TRBJ2-1; 8 nucleotides match TRBD2. The CDR3 is 15 residues long. Germline V lookup: CDR1 SGHRS, CDR2 YFSETQ. Germline trimming cut 2 bases from V and 6 bases from J; bases unmatched to any gene: 7. CDR3 region: CASSLPGLGTNEQFF. The CDR3 DNA sequence: TGCGCCAGCAGCTTACCGGGACTAGGAACCAATGAGCAGTTCTTC.

This clone was picked up a small number of times. The V call is TRBV4-1, the J call TRBJ1-3; D is ambiguous. Between the trimmed V and J ends, which lost 4 bases and 4 bases, there was a span of 5 bases. The CDR3 extends over 12 amino acids. Germline CDR1 MGHRA, CDR2 YSYEKL. This chain's CDR3 is CASSPTGNTIYF. DNA of the CDR3: TGCGCCAGCAGCCCAACGGGAAACACCATATATTTT.

The chain couples TRBV5-1 to TRBJ2-2; the match to TRBD2 covers 7 bases. In germline, CDR1 is SGHRS, CDR2 YFSETQ. The junction had 3 bases not matched to a gene; V was cut back by 3 bases and J by 7 bases. The CDR3 has 13 residues. CDR3 residues: CASSWAGDGELFF. The CDR3 nucleotides read TGCGCCAGCAGCTGGGCGGGAGACGGGGAGCTGTTTTTT. Drawing the rest from reference TRBV5-1 and TRBJ2-2, the complete variable domain is KAGVTQTPRYLIKTRGQQVTLSCSPISGHRSVSWYQQTPGQGLQFLFEYFSETQRNKGNFPGRFSGRQFSNSRSEMNVSTLELGDSALYLCASSWAGDGELFFGEGSRLTVL.

The chain joins TRBV4-1 to TRBJ2-1; D uncertain. From germline, CDR1 is MGHRA and CDR2 YSYEKL. CDR3 size: 14 residues. V lost 0 bases, J lost 7 bases, and 10 bases lay in between. In DNA form, the CDR3 reads TGCGCCAGCAGCCAAGATTTCCCGCCGAATGAGCAGTTCTTC. Protein: CASSQDFPPNEQFF.

V usage is TRBV5-5 and J usage is TRBJ1-5; D gene ambiguous. The CDR3 extends over 17 amino acids. Trimming left V 1 base short and J 2 bases short, with 16 bases between. Germline V CDR1 and CDR2: SGHKS, YYEKEE (reference sequence). CDR3 nucleotides: TGTGCCAGCAGCTTGAGGATCGTGGGAGCTGGCAATCAGCCCCAGCATTTT. This gives the protein CASSLRIVGAGNQPQHF.

The V gene is TRBV7-2, the J gene TRBJ1-3; D not resolved. Germline V gene data show CDR1 as SGHTA and CDR2 as FQGNSA. The CDR3 length is 15 residues. V lost 5 bases, J lost 8 bases, and 19 bases lay in between. The CDR3 DNA reads TGTGCCAGCAGCGCCCAATCAGGATTAGCGGACACCATATATTTT. Its protein is CASSAQSGLADTIYF.

The chain is built from TRBV18 and TRBJ2-7; D may be TRBD1 (5 bases). There are 15 residues in the CDR3. CDR1 and CDR2 (germline): KGHSH, LQKENI. Trimming pared 5 bases from V and 7 bases from J, leaving 21 bases between. The CDR3 nucleotides read TGTGCCAGCTCAGGCCCGACAGTTCCGACCGGGGAGCAGTACTTC. Protein product: CASSGPTVPTGEQYF.